The present T cell receptor beta chain was sequenced within a study of blood T cell repertoires in COVID-19. On the study more broadly: PBMCs, B-cell-depleted T cells, or T cells provided the cDNA or gDNA that made up the material.

The CDR3 has 13 residues. V lost 6 bases, J lost 2 bases, and 10 bases lay in between. Per germline, CDR1 MNHEY and CDR2 SVGAGI. Here immunoSEQ multiplex PCR was the method, and the copy in TCRdb shows in-frame clones only, minus some. There are around 200,000 clones in the sample; 70% to 90% occur only once, and about 4% lies in the top ten. Grouping used clinical history reported by participants in a survey and questionnaire. There are a few counts of this clone. The sample taken for sequencing was PBMCs or T cells enriched from blood (not recorded which). The TCR sequence derives from a woman in her forties with acute COVID-19. The rearrangement uses TRBV6-5 and TRBJ1-1, with a tentative D call TRBD1 (5 bases). In nucleotides, the CDR3 is TGTGCCAGCAGCGGGGGTCGTAACACTGAAGCTTTCTTT. It translates to CASSGGRNTEAFF.